Below are 20 T cell receptor beta chains sequenced from a single sample in a study of cytomegalovirus exposure and HLA in healthy donors. Primers for the PCR totalled 60 Vbeta and 13 Jbeta. Sequenced by immunoSEQ multiplex PCR; TCRdb stores in-frame clones only, minus some. Its listing shows 150,000 to 200,000 clones. The sequenced material came from PBMCs. These receptors all come from a man under 40 in good health and CMV-seronegative.

The rearrangement joins TRBV11-3 to TRBJ2-3, with TRBD1 matching 9 bases. In germline, CDR1 is SGHNT, CDR2 YENEEA. Trimming cost V 4 bases and J 9 bases; bases outside gene matches: 8. This CDR3 spans 14 amino acids. CDR3 in amino acids: CASSSTGGAGTQYF. The DNA for the CDR3 is TGTGCCAGCAGCTCTACAGGGGGCGCGGGGACGCAGTATTTT.

The chain links TRBV13 to TRBJ2-1; D is undetermined. CDR1 is PRHDT and CDR2 is FYEKMQ in the germline V gene (reference sequence). Deletions cut 6 bases from V and 6 bases from J, with 15 bases between. The CDR3 loop spans 14 amino acids. CDR3 DNA sequence: TGTGCCAGCAGAGTTACTGGGCCCGGCAATGAGCAGTTCTTC. Its protein product is CASRVTGPGNEQFF.

The chain combines TRBV6-1 with TRBJ2-2; a weak D match, TRBD1 (6 bases). Germline V gene lookup returns CDR1 MNHNS and CDR2 SASEGT. With 6 bases removed from V and 1 base from J, the gap between germline ends came to 12 bases. The CDR3 length is 15 residues. The CDR3, as DNA: TGTGCCAGCAGGGAGATGGACAGGAACACCGGGGAGCTGTTTTTT. The encoded protein is CASREMDRNTGELFF.

This sequence joins TRBV7-2 and TRBJ2-3; D is perhaps TRBD2 (5 bases). Germline CDR1 SGHTA, CDR2 FQGNSA. This CDR3 is 16 amino acids long. Trimming pared 2 bases from V and 0 bases from J, leaving 12 bases between. The CDR3 bases are TGTGCCAGCAGCTTACCCGGACTTTCTAGCACAGATACGCAGTATTTT. Its translation is CASSLPGLSSTDTQYF.

This rearrangement joins TRBV19 to TRBJ2-7, with a weak D call TRBD2 (5 bases). The V gene's germline CDR1 is LNHDA and CDR2 SQIVND (reference sequence). CDR3 length equals 13 residues. Trimming removed 5 bases from V and 4 bases from J, with 12 bases in between. The chain's CDR3 is CASSYIEGYEQYF. CDR3 coding DNA: TGTGCCAGTAGTTATATAGAGGGTTACGAGCAGTACTTC.

V gene TRBV4-2 combines with J gene TRBJ2-5, with TRBD2 as a possible D gene (6 bases). The tail of the sequence fits TRBJ2-7 better, so the J call may be wrong. Germline V CDR1 and CDR2: LGHNA, YNFKEQ. The CDR3 spans 16 residues. The CDR3 loop reads CASSQDLRGATYEQYF. The CDR3 DNA sequence: TGTGCCAGCAGCCAAGATCTCCGCGGGGCAACCTACGAGCAGTACTTC.

The V and J genes are TRBV7-9 and TRBJ2-1; 7 nucleotides line up with TRBD1. The V gene end was trimmed by 5 bases and the J gene end by 2 bases; junction bases not matched to a gene: 6. CDR1 and CDR2 from the germline V gene are SEHNR and FQNEAQ (reference sequence). The CDR3 has 15 residues. The CDR3 is CASSTRQGPYNEQFF. CDR3 bases: TGTGCCAGCAGCACCAGACAGGGTCCCTACAATGAGCAGTTCTTC.

On this clone itself: Other DNA sequences in the sample encode the same CDR3. The gene calls are TRBV6-5 and TRBJ1-1; D remains ambiguous. Looked up from germline, CDR1 is MNHEY and CDR2 is SVGAGI. This CDR3 comprises 14 residues. V was cut by 2 bases and J by 1 base, with 8 bases left in between. In DNA, the CDR3 is TGTGCCAGCAGTTACAGTCAGGCGAACACTGAAGCTTTCTTT. It translates to CASSYSQANTEAFF.

V is TRBV18 and J is TRBJ2-7, with 9 bases lining up with TRBD1. The CDR3 is 15 amino acids. The V gene's germline CDR1 is KGHSH and CDR2 LQKENI. J was trimmed by 2 bases and V by 4 bases; bases with no gene match: 6. Here the CDR3 DNA reads TGTGCCAGCTCACACCGGGACAGGGCAACCTACGAGCAGTACTTC. Translating it yields CASSHRDRATYEQYF.

The chain employs TRBV6-6 and TRBJ2-1, with D unresolved. The germline V gene has CDR1 MNHNY and CDR2 SVGAGI (reference sequence). The CDR3 loop spans 15 amino acids. V was cut by 6 bases and J by 0 bases, with 12 bases left in between. CDR3 protein: CASRSVAVSYNEQFF. CDR3 sequence (DNA): TGTGCCAGCAGGTCCGTGGCGGTCTCCTACAATGAGCAGTTCTTC.

This chain uses TRBV28 with TRBJ2-1; no definite D call. The germline V gene encodes CDR1 MDHEN and CDR2 SYDVKM. V lost 4 bases and J 4 bases, leaving 8 bases between the germline ends. CDR3 length: 13 residues. CDR3 DNA sequence: TGTGCCAGCAGTTCATCCGCGTACAATGAGCAGTTCTTC. Its protein is CASSSSAYNEQFF.

In DNA, the CDR3 is TGTGCCAGCAGCGTAGCTATAAGTCTGGGGGGGCACGAGCAGTACTTC. Translated: CASSVAISLGGHEQYF. The rearrangement uses TRBV9 and TRBJ2-7; TRBD2 might be the D (7 bases). Germline values: CDR1 SGDLS, CDR2 YYNGEE. The CDR3 is 16 residues long. The V end was cut by 0 bases, the J end by 5 bases, with 18 bases between. Looking up the rest from reference TRBV9 and TRBJ2-7 gives the full variable domain: DSGVTQTPKHLITATGQRVTLRCSPRSGDLSVYWYQQSLDQGLQFLIQYYNGEERAKGNILERFSAQQFPDLHSELNLSSLELGDSALYFCASSVAISLGGHEQYFGPGTRLTVT.

The V gene is TRBV7-2, the J gene TRBJ2-7, with 7 positions matching TRBD1. The CDR3 has 15 residues. The germline V gene encodes CDR1 SGHTA and CDR2 FQGNSA. The ends lost 5 bases at V and 0 bases at J; junction bases unmatched: 7. This CDR3 is CASSLGQSPSYEQYF. In DNA, the CDR3 is TGTGCCAGCAGCCTGGGACAGTCCCCCTCCTACGAGCAGTACTTC. The whole variable domain, remainder taken from reference TRBV7-2 and TRBJ2-7, is GAGVSQSPSNKVTEKGKDVELRCDPISGHTALYWYRQSLGQGLEFLIYFQGNSAPDKSGLPSDRFSAERTGGSVSTLTIQRTQQEDSAVYLCASSLGQSPSYEQYFGPGTRLTVT.

This rearrangement joins TRBV5-8 to TRBJ2-1; D not certain. The CDR3 contains 15 residues. V was trimmed by 1 base and J by 7 bases, leaving 15 bases between them. From germline, CDR1 is SGHTS and CDR2 YDEGEE. CDR3 loop: CASSLFWPARNEQFF. The DNA of the CDR3 is TGTGCCAGCAGCTTGTTTTGGCCAGCTAGGAATGAGCAGTTCTTC.

CDR3 in amino acids: CASGIYRDRADQPQHF. CDR3 coding DNA: TGTGCTAGTGGTATATACCGGGACAGGGCGGATCAGCCCCAGCATTTT. The chain joins TRBV12-5 to TRBJ1-5; TRBD1 aligns across 9 bases. CDR1 and CDR2 from the germline V gene are LGHNT and FRNRAP. The CDR3 runs 16 residues. With V trimmed by 5 bases and J by 5 bases, 10 bases remained unmatched.

The genes are TRBV7-9 and TRBJ2-1; TRBD2 matches at 11 bases. V lost 5 bases, J lost 2 bases, and 11 bases stayed unmatched. Germline-derived CDR1 and CDR2 are SEHNR and FQNEAQ (reference sequence). CDR3 length equals 18 residues. The DNA of the CDR3 is TGTGCCAGCAGCCCGATAACTAGCGGGAGTGTGGCCTACAATGAGCAGTTCTTC. Its protein product is CASSPITSGSVAYNEQFF.

The chain has TRBV5-1 and TRBJ2-7; 7 positions agree with TRBD1. This CDR3 has 16 residues. The germline V gene encodes CDR1 SGHRS and CDR2 YFSETQ. The ends lost 1 base at V and 4 bases at J; junction bases unmatched: 11. CDR3 protein: CASSLTPGQTLYEQYF. DNA for the CDR3: TGCGCCAGCAGCTTGACCCCGGGACAGACTCTATACGAGCAGTACTTC.

The V gene is TRBV7-2, the J gene TRBJ1-5; the D gene is possibly TRBD1 (5 bases). Germline assignment: CDR1 SGHTA and CDR2 FQGNSA. With 4 bases removed from V and 4 bases from J, the gap between germline ends came to 8 bases. This CDR3 spans 13 amino acids. The CDR3 reads CASSWGGNQPQHF. As DNA, the CDR3 is TGTGCCAGCAGCTGGGGGGGGAATCAGCCCCAGCATTTT. The full variable domain, its missing parts supplied by reference TRBV7-2 and TRBJ1-5, is GAGVSQSPSNKVTEKGKDVELRCDPISGHTALYWYRQSLGQGLEFLIYFQGNSAPDKSGLPSDRFSAERTGGSVSTLTIQRTQQEDSAVYLCASSWGGNQPQHFGDGTRLSIL.

The chain couples TRBV20-1 to TRBJ2-7, with 7 positions matching TRBD2. The ends lost 1 base at V and 6 bases at J; junction bases unmatched: 0. The CDR3 runs to 11 residues. The germline gives CDR1 DFQATT, CDR2 SNEGSKA (reference sequence). DNA of the CDR3: TGCAGTGCTAGAGGCGGGGGCGAGCAGTACTTC. Protein product: CSARGGGEQYF.

The chain links TRBV7-2 to TRBJ1-2, with 9 bases identical to TRBD1. Germline lookup yields CDR1 SGHTA and CDR2 FQGNSA. J gave up 8 bases and V 5 bases, and 9 bases lay outside the gene matches. The length of the CDR3 is 14 residues. CDR3 in amino acids: CASSPGQGPRGYTF. CDR3 DNA sequence: TGTGCCAGCAGCCCTGGACAGGGGCCGAGGGGCTACACCTTC. Based on the CDR3 plus reference TRBV7-2 and TRBJ1-2, the full variable domain is GAGVSQSPSNKVTEKGKDVELRCDPISGHTALYWYRQSLGQGLEFLIYFQGNSAPDKSGLPSDRFSAERTGGSVSTLTIQRTQQEDSAVYLCASSPGQGPRGYTFGSGTRLTVV.